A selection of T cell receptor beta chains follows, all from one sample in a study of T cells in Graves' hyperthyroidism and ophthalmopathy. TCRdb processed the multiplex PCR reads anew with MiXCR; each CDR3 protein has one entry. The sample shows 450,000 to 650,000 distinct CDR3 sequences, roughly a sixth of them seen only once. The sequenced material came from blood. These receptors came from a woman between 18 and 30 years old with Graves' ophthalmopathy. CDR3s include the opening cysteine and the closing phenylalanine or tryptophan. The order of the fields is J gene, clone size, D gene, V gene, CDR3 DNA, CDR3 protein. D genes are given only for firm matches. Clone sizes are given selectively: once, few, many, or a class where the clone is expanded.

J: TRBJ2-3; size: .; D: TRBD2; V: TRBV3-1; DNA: TGTGCCAGCAGCCAAGATAGCGGGGGGGCCAGAGATACGCAGTATTTT; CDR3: CASSQDSGGARDTQYF
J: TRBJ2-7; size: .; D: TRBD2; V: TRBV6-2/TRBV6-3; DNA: TGTGCCAGCAGACTGAGGGGGGGGACTAGCGGGATTCTGTACGAGCAGTACTTC; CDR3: CASRLRGGTSGILYEQYF
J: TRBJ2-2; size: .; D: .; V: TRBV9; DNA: TGTGCCAGCAGCGTAAGAGGAGAGAACACCGGGGAGCTGTTTTTT; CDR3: CASSVRGENTGELFF
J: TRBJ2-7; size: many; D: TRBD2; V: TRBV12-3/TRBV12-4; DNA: TGTGCCAGCAGTCCAAAAACCAGGAGAGCGGGGGCCGACGAGCAGTACTTC; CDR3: CASSPKTRRAGADEQYF
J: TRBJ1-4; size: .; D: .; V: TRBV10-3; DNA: TGTGCCATCAGTGAGGCACAGGGAAATGAAAAACTGTTTTTT; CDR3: CAISEAQGNEKLFF
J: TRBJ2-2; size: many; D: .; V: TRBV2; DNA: TGTGCCAGCCAGGATCCCCCCACCGGGGAGCTGTTTTTT; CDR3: CASQDPPTGELFF
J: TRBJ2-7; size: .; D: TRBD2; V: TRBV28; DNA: TGTGCCAGCAGTTCCCCCGGGACTAGCGGGAGTGTCAGCTACGAGCAGTACTTC; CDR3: CASSSPGTSGSVSYEQYF
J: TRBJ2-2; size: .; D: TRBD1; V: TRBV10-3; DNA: TGTGCCATCACCCCGAGGGGGCCCGGGGAGCTGTTTTTT; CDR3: CAITPRGPGELFF
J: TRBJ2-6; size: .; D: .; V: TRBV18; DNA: TGTGCCAGCCGAGACCTGGGGGCCAACGTCCTGACTTTC; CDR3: CASRDLGANVLTF
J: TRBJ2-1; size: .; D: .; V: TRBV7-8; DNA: TGTGCCAGCAGCTTAGTTACTTCGAACAATGAGCAGTTCTTC; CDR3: CASSLVTSNNEQFF
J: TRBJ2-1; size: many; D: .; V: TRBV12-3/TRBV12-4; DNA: TGTGCCAGCAGTTTAGTGGGCGGCAGCAATGAGCAGTTCTTC; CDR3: CASSLVGGSNEQFF